The 18 T cell receptor beta chains presented below share a single source sample, sequenced in a study of cytomegalovirus exposure and HLA in healthy donors. The primer mix had 60 Vbeta and 13 Jbeta primers. Sequenced by immunoSEQ multiplex PCR; TCRdb stores in-frame clones only, minus some. The data contain about 80,000 clones, around 75% of them seen just once; the ten biggest clones take up 5.5% to 8.5%. Sequenced material: PBMCs. All receptors come from a woman aged 40 to 55 in good health and CMV-seronegative.

This clone was observed a single time. The chain carries TRBV15 and TRBJ1-4, with no clear D. The CDR3 has 14 residues. V was shortened by 1 base and J by 10 bases, with 13 bases between the two germline ends. From germline, CDR1 is LNHNV and CDR2 YYDKDF (reference sequence). The CDR3 spells CATSRAGPVGKLFF. CDR3 sequence (DNA): TGTGCCACCAGCAGAGCAGGTCCGGTGGGAAAACTGTTTTTT.

The chain uses TRBV4-2 and TRBJ2-3; 10 bases fit TRBD2. The V and J ends lost 1 base and 0 bases, in that order; junction bases with no gene match: 13. This CDR3 comprises 20 residues. Germline CDR1 and CDR2: LGHNA and YNFKEQ. The CDR3 region has the DNA TGTGCCAGCAGCCAAGTGACCGGGACTAGCGTCGACGTTAGCACAGATACGCAGTATTTT. It translates to CASSQVTGTSVDVSTDTQYF.

This clone was recorded once. The V and J genes are TRBV2 and TRBJ2-7; D possibly corresponds to TRBD1 (5 bases). Deletions cut 5 bases from V and 0 bases from J, with 8 bases between. Germline V gene data show CDR1 as SNHLY and CDR2 as FYNNEI. This CDR3 contains 13 residues. Here the CDR3 reads CASSPDNSYEQYF. CDR3 nucleotides: TGTGCCAGCAGTCCGGACAACTCCTACGAGCAGTACTTC.

Here the CDR3 reads CASSRAQGASDTQYF. The CDR3 DNA reads TGTGCCAGCTCACGGGCACAGGGGGCCTCAGATACGCAGTATTTT. The rearrangement links TRBV18 to TRBJ2-3; the match to TRBD1 covers 9 bases. With 4 bases clipped from V and 4 bases from J, the junction kept 6 bases outside the gene matches. Germline CDR1 is KGHSH and CDR2 is LQKENI. CDR3 length equals 15 residues.

This clone was seen more than once but under ten times. This chain links TRBV11-3 with TRBJ1-2; D is unclear. The germline V gene has CDR1 SGHNT and CDR2 YENEEA. V lost 5 bases and J lost 8, with 12 bases in between. The CDR3 has 12 residues. The CDR3, as DNA: TGTGCCAGCAGCCCTCCGCTACTAGGCTACACCTTC. Protein sequence: CASSPPLLGYTF.

The chain is built from TRBV5-1 and TRBJ1-3, with 8 bases matching TRBD1. V dropped 2 bases and J dropped 2; count of bases not matched to a gene: 9. Germline-derived CDR1 and CDR2 are SGHRS and YFSETQ. The CDR3 totals 17 residues. The DNA of the CDR3 is TGCGCCAGCAGCTTTTTTGGACAGGGCGTCGCTGGAAACACCATATATTTT. It encodes CASSFFGQGVAGNTIYF.

The chain combines TRBV5-1 with TRBJ1-1, with no clear D. CDR1 SGHRS and CDR2 YFSETQ come from the germline V gene. Deletions cut 4 bases from V and 4 bases from J, with 14 bases between. The CDR3 runs 14 residues. The CDR3 loop is CASSLPSGSTEAFF. The CDR3 DNA sequence: TGCGCCAGCAGCCTCCCTTCCGGGAGCACTGAAGCTTTCTTT.

This clone was detected only a few times. As DNA, the CDR3 is TGCGCCAGCAAAGTACAGGGGACATACAATGAGCAGTTCTTC. This sequence encodes CASKVQGTYNEQFF. This chain joins TRBV4-1 and TRBJ2-1; 7 nucleotides match TRBD1. The V gene's germline CDR1 is MGHRA and CDR2 YSYEKL. The junction had 7 bases not matched to a gene; V was cut back by 7 bases and J by 4 bases. The CDR3 covers 14 residues.

The chain is built from TRBV4-2 and TRBJ2-3; 9 bases map to TRBD2. Germline V gene lookup returns CDR1 LGHNA and CDR2 YNFKEQ. The length of the CDR3 is 16 residues. Trimming took 4 bases from V and 2 from J; bases not matched to a gene: 7. The DNA for the CDR3 is TGTGCCAGCAGCCCGACTAGCGGAGATCTCACAGATACGCAGTATTTT. It specifies CASSPTSGDLTDTQYF.

The chain combines TRBV7-2 with TRBJ2-6; TRBD1 matches 9 bases. The CDR3 extends over 17 amino acids. CDR1 and CDR2 (germline): SGHTA, FQGNSA. Unmatched junction bases numbered 10, after V lost 0 bases and J lost 10 bases. CDR3 nucleotides: TGTGCCAGCAGCTTAGCGACCGGGGGACAGGGCTTGAACGTCCTGACTTTC. Protein product: CASSLATGGQGLNVLTF.

The rearrangement links TRBV7-9 to TRBJ1-6; 12 bases agree with TRBD1. The CDR3 is made up of 15 amino acids. Germline CDR1 and CDR2: SEHNR and FQNEAQ (reference sequence). Trimming at V came to 3 bases and at J to 14 bases, leaving 8 bases not matched to a gene. The CDR3 reads CASSLGQGASTALHF. CDR3 coding DNA: TGTGCCAGCAGCTTGGGACAGGGGGCCTCGACGGCCCTCCACTTT.

This clone has just a few counts. V is TRBV5-1 and J is TRBJ1-1; D is possibly TRBD1 (5 bases). The CDR3 is 14 residues long. The germline V gene encodes CDR1 SGHRS and CDR2 YFSETQ. The V and J ends lost 6 bases and 3 bases respectively, with 15 bases between them. The CDR3 nucleotides are TGCGCCAGCACCACGGGTGGGGCTTACACTGAAGCTTTCTTT. Its translation is CASTTGGAYTEAFF. Using reference TRBV5-1 and TRBJ1-1 for the parts outside the CDR3, the full variable domain is KAGVTQTPRYLIKTRGQQVTLSCSPISGHRSVSWYQQTPGQGLQFLFEYFSETQRNKGNFPGRFSGRQFSNSRSEMNVSTLELGDSALYLCASTTGGAYTEAFFGQGTRLTVV.

The genes are TRBV30 and TRBJ1-2, with D possibly TRBD1 on 6 matching bases. Germline V gives CDR1 GTSNPN, CDR2 SVGIG (reference sequence). CDR3 length equals 13 residues. The V gene lost 0 bases and the J gene lost 7 bases, with 12 bases spanning the gap. CDR3 loop: CAWSVAGVGGYTF. The CDR3 nucleotides are TGTGCCTGGAGTGTTGCAGGGGTAGGTGGCTACACCTTC.

V and J are TRBV6-5 and TRBJ1-5; perhaps TRBD1 as D (5 bases). This CDR3 has 15 residues. Germline CDR1 and CDR2: MNHEY and SVGAGI. V gave up 5 bases and J gave up 3 bases, with 14 bases separating them. CDR3 bases: TGTGCCAGCAGTACCGACAGTCTAAACAATCAGCCCCAGCATTTT. Translating it yields CASSTDSLNNQPQHF.

This chain connects TRBV7-9 to TRBJ2-1; 8 nucleotides match TRBD2. Per germline, CDR1 SEHNR and CDR2 FQNEAQ (reference sequence). There are 14 residues in the CDR3. The ends lost 5 bases at V and 9 bases at J; junction bases unmatched: 9. CDR3 in amino acids: CASSTRGGIGEQFF. In nucleotides, the CDR3 is TGTGCCAGCAGCACTCGGGGGGGCATCGGTGAGCAGTTCTTC.

The rearrangement links TRBV7-9 to TRBJ2-2; TRBD2 matches 12 bases. The V gene's germline CDR1 is SEHNR and CDR2 FQNEAQ (reference sequence). Losses at the gene ends were 5 bases for V and 1 base for J; bases not matched to a gene: 5. The CDR3 runs 17 residues. In nucleotides, the CDR3 is TGTGCCAGCAGCCGACTAGCGGGGGACCTGAACACCGGGGAGCTGTTTTTT. It translates to CASSRLAGDLNTGELFF.

This clone was seen once. This chain joins TRBV7-9 and TRBJ2-1, with D possibly TRBD2 on 5 matching bases. Germline V lookup: CDR1 SEHNR, CDR2 FQNEAQ (reference sequence). The V end lost 8 bases, the J end lost 7 bases, and 12 bases lay between the germline ends. The CDR3 loop spans 12 amino acids. DNA for the CDR3: TGTGCCAGCGGTATTGAGGGTAATGAGCAGTTCTTC. It codes for CASGIEGNEQFF.

This clone was recorded a few times. This chain connects TRBV27 to TRBJ2-5; 13 positions agree with TRBD2. CDR3 size: 17 residues. The ends lost 2 bases at V and 4 bases at J; junction bases unmatched: 7. CDR1 and CDR2 from the germline V gene are MNHEY and SMNVEV (reference sequence). The CDR3 spells CASSLLGLAGDLETQYF. The CDR3 DNA is TGTGCCAGCAGTTTACTCGGACTAGCGGGAGATTTAGAGACCCAGTACTTC.